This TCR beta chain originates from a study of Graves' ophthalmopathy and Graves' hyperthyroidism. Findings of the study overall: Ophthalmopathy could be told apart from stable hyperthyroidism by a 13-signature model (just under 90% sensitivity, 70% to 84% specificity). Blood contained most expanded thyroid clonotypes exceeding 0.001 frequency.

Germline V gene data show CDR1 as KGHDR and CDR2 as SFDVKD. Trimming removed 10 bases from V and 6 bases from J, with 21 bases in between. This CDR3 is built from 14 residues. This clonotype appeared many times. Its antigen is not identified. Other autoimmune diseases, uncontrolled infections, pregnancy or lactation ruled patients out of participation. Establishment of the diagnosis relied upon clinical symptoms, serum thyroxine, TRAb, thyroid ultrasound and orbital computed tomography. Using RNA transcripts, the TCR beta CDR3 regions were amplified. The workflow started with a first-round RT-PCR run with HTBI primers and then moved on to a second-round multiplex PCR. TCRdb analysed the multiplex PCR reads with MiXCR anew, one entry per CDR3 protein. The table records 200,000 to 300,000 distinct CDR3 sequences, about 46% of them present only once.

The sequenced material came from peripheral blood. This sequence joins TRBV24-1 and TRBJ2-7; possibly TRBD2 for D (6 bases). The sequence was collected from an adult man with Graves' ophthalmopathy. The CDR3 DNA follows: TGTGCCACTGGAAGGAGGAGGGCGATGGGCGAGCAGTACTTC. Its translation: CATGRRRAMGEQYF.